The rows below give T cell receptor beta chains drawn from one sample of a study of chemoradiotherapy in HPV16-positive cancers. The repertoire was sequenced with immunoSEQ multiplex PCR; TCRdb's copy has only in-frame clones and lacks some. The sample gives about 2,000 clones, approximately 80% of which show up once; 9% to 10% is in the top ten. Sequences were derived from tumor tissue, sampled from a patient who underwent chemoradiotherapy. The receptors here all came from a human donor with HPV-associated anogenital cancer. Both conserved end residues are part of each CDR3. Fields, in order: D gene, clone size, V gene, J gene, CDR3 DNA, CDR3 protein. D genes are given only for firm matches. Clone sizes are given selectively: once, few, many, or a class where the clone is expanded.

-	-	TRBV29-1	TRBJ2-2	TGCAGCGTTCTCGGGGGGCCAGAAAACACCGGGGAGCTGTTTTTT	CSVLGGPENTGELFF
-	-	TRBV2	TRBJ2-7	TGTGCCAGCTCTACTTTCGACTCCTACGAGCAGTACTTC	CASSTFDSYEQYF
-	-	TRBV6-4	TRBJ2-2	TGTGCCAGCAGCGCCAGCGGAGAAACCGGGGAGCTGTTTTTT	CASSASGETGELFF
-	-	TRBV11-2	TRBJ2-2	TGTGCCAGCAGCCCCACAGGGACGAACACCGGGGAGCTGTTTTTT	CASSPTGTNTGELFF
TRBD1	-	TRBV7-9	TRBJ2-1	TGTGCCAGCAGCCCACAGGGGGCCTATGAGCAGTTCTTC	CASSPQGAYEQFF
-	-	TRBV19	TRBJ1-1	TGTGCCAGTAGCACCCTTATGAACACTGAAGCTTTCTTT	CASSTLMNTEAFF
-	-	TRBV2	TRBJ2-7	TGTGCCAGCACGACTGAGAGCTCCTACGAGCAGTACTTC	CASTTESSYEQYF
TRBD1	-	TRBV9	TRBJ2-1	TGTGCCAGCAGCGCTGGACAGGGAACCTACAATGAGCAGTTCTTC	CASSAGQGTYNEQFF
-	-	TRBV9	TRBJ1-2	TGTGCCAGCAGCGCCTCCCTGCAGGGGTACTATGGCTACACCTTC	CASSASLQGYYGYTF
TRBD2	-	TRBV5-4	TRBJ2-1	TGTGCCAGCAGCTTAGGGACTAGCGGAAACAATGAGCAGTTCTTC	CASSLGTSGNNEQFF
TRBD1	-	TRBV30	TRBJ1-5	TGTGCCTGGAGACCCATGGGGACAGGGCGGACAGGGGGTCAGCCCCAGCATTTT	CAWRPMGTGRTGGQPQHF
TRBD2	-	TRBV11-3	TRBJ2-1	TGTGCCAGCAGCTTAGATGGGACTAGCGGGAGTAGGGCCTACAATGAGCAGTTCTTC	CASSLDGTSGSRAYNEQFF
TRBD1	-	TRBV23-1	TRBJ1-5	TGCGCCAGCCCAGGGGGGTTTTGGCAGGCCCAGCATTTT	CASPGGFWQAQHF
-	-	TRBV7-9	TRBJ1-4	TGTGCCAGCAGCTTAGCGGGAACTAATGAAAAACTGTTTTTT	CASSLAGTNEKLFF
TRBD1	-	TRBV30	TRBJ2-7	TGTGCCTGGAGTACCATCGGGACAGGGAACGAGCAGTACTTC	CAWSTIGTGNEQYF
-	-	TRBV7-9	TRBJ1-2	TGTGCCAGCGGTCTATCGGGGGCCGCATATGGCTACACCTTC	CASGLSGAAYGYTF
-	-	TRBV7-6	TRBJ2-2	TGTGCCAGCAGCCCCGAGGGGGGGGCCTCTTACACCGGGGAGCTGTTTTTT	CASSPEGGASYTGELFF
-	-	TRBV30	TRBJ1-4	TGTGCCTGGAGTGTAGCAGGAATTTTAAAACTGTTTTTT	CAWSVAGILKLFF
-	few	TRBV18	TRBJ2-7	TGTGCCAGCTCACCACCAGCCAGCTCCTACGAGCAGTACTTC	CASSPPASSYEQYF
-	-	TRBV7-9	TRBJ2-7	TGTGCCAGCAGCCTCGACGGGGCCGGGCGCTACGAGCAGTACTTC	CASSLDGAGRYEQYF
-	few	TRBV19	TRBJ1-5	TGTGCCAGTAGAGTCAGGGTTGGACAGCCCCAGCATTTT	CASRVRVGQPQHF
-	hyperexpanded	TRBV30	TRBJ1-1	TGTGCCTGGAGCCCGGCGAGGGGCACTGAAGCTTTCTTT	CAWSPARGTEAFF
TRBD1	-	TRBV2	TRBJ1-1	TGTGCCAGCGGGACAGGGGCGACTGAAGCTTTCTTT	CASGTGATEAFF
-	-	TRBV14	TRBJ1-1	TGTGCCAGCAGCCATATCGTGGAAGGAAACACTGAAGCTTTCTTT	CASSHIVEGNTEAFF
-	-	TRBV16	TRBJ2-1	TGTGCCAGCAGCCCGGAGTTAGGACTCGGGACAATTCGTGAGCAGTTCTTC	CASSPELGLGTIREQFF
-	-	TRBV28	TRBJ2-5	TGTGCCAGCAGCCCGCTACAGGGTAAAGAGACCCAGTACTTC	CASSPLQGKETQYF
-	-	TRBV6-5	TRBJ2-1	TGTGCCAGCAGCTCCGGGACTCCCTTTCTTGGTGAGCAGTTCTTC	CASSSGTPFLGEQFF
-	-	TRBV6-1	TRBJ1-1	TGTGCCAGCAGTGAAGCTTGGACTGAAGCTTTCTTT	CASSEAWTEAFF
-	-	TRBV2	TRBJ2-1	TGTGCCAGCAGTGAAGAAGGCGGAAGCTCCTACAATGAGCAGTTCTTC	CASSEEGGSSYNEQFF
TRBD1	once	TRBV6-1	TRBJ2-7	TGTGCCAGCAGTGGATACAGGGGTTACGAGCAGTACTTC	CASSGYRGYEQYF
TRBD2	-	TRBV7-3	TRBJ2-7	TGTGCCAGCAGCTTAGGTAGCGGGAACTACGAGCAGTACTTC	CASSLGSGNYEQYF
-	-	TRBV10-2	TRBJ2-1	TGCGCCAGCAGTGAGTCGGTTGGGTCCTACAATGAGCAGTTCTTC	CASSESVGSYNEQFF
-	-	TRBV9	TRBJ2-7	TGTGCCAGCAGCCCCCTGTCGACTGGCGTCTACGAGCAGTACTTC	CASSPLSTGVYEQYF
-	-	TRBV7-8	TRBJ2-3	TGTGCCAGCAGCCTCCTAGCTAGTGGAGATACGCAGTATTTT	CASSLLASGDTQYF
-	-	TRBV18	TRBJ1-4	TGTGCCAGCTCACCACCCCCCGGAAGAAATGAAAAACTGTTTTTT	CASSPPPGRNEKLFF
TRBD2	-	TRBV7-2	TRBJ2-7	TGTGCCAGCAGCTTTGCTAGCGGGTCCTACGAGCAGTACTTC	CASSFASGSYEQYF
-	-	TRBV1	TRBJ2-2	TGCACCAGCAGCCAAGATCACAGCGGGGCCGGGGAGCTGTTTTTT	CTSSQDHSGAGELFF
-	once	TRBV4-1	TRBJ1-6	TGCGCCAGCAGCCAGGAGACGGTCTACTCGGCAGTTAATTCACCCCTCCACTTT	CASSQETVYSAVNSPLHF
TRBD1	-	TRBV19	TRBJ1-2	TGTGCCAGTAGCACAGGACAGGGAGAGAGTGGCTACACCTTC	CASSTGQGESGYTF
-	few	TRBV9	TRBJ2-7	TGTGCCAGCAGCGTAGGGCCTTCCTCCCACGAGCAGTACTTC	CASSVGPSSHEQYF
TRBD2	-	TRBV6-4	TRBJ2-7	TGTGCCAGCAGCGGTCTAGCGGGTGACTACGAGCAGTACTTC	CASSGLAGDYEQYF
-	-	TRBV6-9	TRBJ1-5	TGTGCCAGCAGTTACTCGACAGATCAGCCCCAGCATTTT	CASSYSTDQPQHF
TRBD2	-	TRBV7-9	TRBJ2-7	TGTGCCAGCAGCTCGTCTCCCGTGACTAGCCGCGAGCAGTACTTC	CASSSSPVTSREQYF
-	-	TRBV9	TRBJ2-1	TGTGCCAGCAGCCTCCCTGGGGGTGCTGATGAGCAGTTCTTC	CASSLPGGADEQFF
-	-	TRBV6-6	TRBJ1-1	TGTGCCAGCAGTTTACAGGGTACGAACACTGAAGCTTTCTTT	CASSLQGTNTEAFF
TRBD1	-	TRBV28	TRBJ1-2	TGTGCCAGCTCCCCGCTGGGACAGGGGAACTATGGCTACACCTTC	CASSPLGQGNYGYTF
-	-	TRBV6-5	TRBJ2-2	TGTGCCAGCAGCCCTGGGGGGGGGCGCACCGGGGAGCTGTTTTTT	CASSPGGGRTGELFF
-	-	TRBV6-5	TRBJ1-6	TGTGCCAGCAGTTACTCGGGTCAGCCTTATTCACCCCTCCACTTT	CASSYSGQPYSPLHF